This T cell receptor beta chain was profiled in a study of blood T cell repertoires in COVID-19. Study summary: Researchers got acute and convalescent COVID-19 samples from the United States, Italy and Spain.

Seattle's cohort entered during active infection and was followed longitudinally. The CDR3 totals 13 residues. Germline V gene data show CDR1 as SGHVS and CDR2 as FNYEAQ. V gave up 5 bases and J gave up 3 bases, with 10 bases separating them. Original data processing: Reference gene primer amplification gave nucleated cell count estimates. Generated by immunoSEQ multiplex PCR, the TCRdb table keeps only in-frame clones and is missing some. D and trimming come from the DNA, and the V and J calls and clone size come from that table. The sample carries 230,000 or so clones, around 90% recorded once. The sequencing sample was made of peripheral blood. The TCR comes from a woman aged 60-75 years with COVID-19, enrolled during active disease. The J gene is TRBJ2-5, the V gene TRBV7-6; D unclear. CDR3: CASSPPVEETQYF. The CDR3 DNA is TGTGCCAGCAGCCCACCGGTGGAAGAGACCCAGTACTTC.